The clone carrying this T cell receptor (beta chain) was seen just once. V gave up 5 bases and J gave up 0 bases; unmatched junction bases: 10. This CDR3 has 16 amino acids. Per the germline V gene, CDR1 is SGHNT and CDR2 is YYREEE (reference sequence). The data are from a study of OX40 agonist ivuxolimab in advanced cancers. Assay used: immunoSEQ multiplex PCR; TCRdb lists only in-frame clones, some missing. The data show approximately 100,000 clones, with roughly 88% seen just once and around 1.5% held by the top ten. V and J are TRBV5-4 and TRBJ2-7, with TRBD2 matching 8 bases. The sequence derives from an adult with an advanced solid tumor such as melanoma, head and neck, liver or kidney cancer. The sequencing used CD4+ or CD8+ T cells sorted from blood, collected in a trial of the OX40 agonist ivuxolimab. CDR3 region: CASRQAGAEPSYEQYF. Here the CDR3 DNA reads TGTGCCAGCAGGCAAGCGGGAGCAGAGCCCTCCTACGAGCAGTACTTC.